Presented here are 20 T cell receptor beta chains from one specimen sequenced in a study of shared clonotypes between healthy human individuals. Data came from immunoSEQ multiplex PCR; TCRdb stores just in-frame clones and leaves some out. The repertoire holds roughly 1,800,000 clones, over 85% seen once, with more than 0.9% in the top ten. CD45RO-negative CD8 cells positively selected for CCR7 made up the naive population, which excluded terminally differentiated effector memory CD45RA+ cells. Material: naive CD8+ T cells sorted from blood. The source is a man aged 18 to 35 in good health.

The rearrangement uses TRBV4-1 and TRBJ2-3; D is undetermined. This CDR3 contains 16 residues. The germline V and J ends were trimmed by 1 base and 2 bases, with 13 bases remaining between them. Germline V gives CDR1 MGHRA, CDR2 YSYEKL. CDR3 coding DNA: TGCGCCAGCAGCCAAGTAAAGGTCCAAACCACAGATACGCAGTATTTT. It specifies CASSQVKVQTTDTQYF.

Concerning this clone: This sample also contains other DNA sequences that code for the same CDR3. This rearrangement joins TRBV6-5 to TRBJ2-1; D not certain. Germline V gene data show CDR1 as MNHEY and CDR2 as SVGAGI. The CDR3 extends over 14 amino acids. Deletions cut 2 bases from V and 6 bases from J, with 11 bases between. The CDR3 region has the DNA TGTGCCAGCAGTTACACCCCTCTTGGCAATGAGCAGTTCTTC. Translated, it gives CASSYTPLGNEQFF.

This chain joins TRBV12-5 and TRBJ2-7; TRBD1 matches 12 bases. The CDR3 spans 16 residues. The V and J ends lost 6 bases and 7 bases, in that order; junction bases with no gene match: 13. The germline V gene has CDR1 LGHNT and CDR2 FRNRAP. CDR3 sequence reads: CASGLTPGTGGKEQYF. Here the CDR3 DNA reads TGTGCTAGTGGCCTTACCCCCGGGACAGGGGGCAAGGAGCAGTACTTC.

The chain recombines TRBV30 with TRBJ1-1; TRBD1 matches 8 bases. The V gene's germline CDR1 is GTSNPN and CDR2 SVGIG (reference sequence). The CDR3 runs 13 residues. V was clipped by 3 bases and J by 7 bases; unmatched bases: 7. Here the CDR3 reads CAWRKGQAFEAFF. The CDR3 bases are TGTGCCTGGAGAAAGGGACAGGCGTTTGAAGCTTTCTTT.

The gene calls are TRBV6-1 and TRBJ2-7; the match to TRBD1 covers 10 bases. V shed 7 bases, J shed 6 bases, and the junction held 9 bases outside the gene matches. Germline CDR1 reads MNHNS; CDR2 reads SASEGT. CDR3 length: 14 amino acids. This CDR3 is CASMPRQGAGEQYF. CDR3 nucleotide sequence: TGTGCCAGCATGCCCCGACAGGGGGCCGGCGAGCAGTACTTC.

The chain employs TRBV7-9 and TRBJ2-5, with TRBD2 matching over 7 bases. The ends lost 4 bases at V and 3 bases at J; junction bases unmatched: 5. There are 14 residues in the CDR3. Germline loops: CDR1 SEHNR, CDR2 FQNEAQ (reference sequence). For the CDR3, the DNA is TGTGCCAGCAGCTCCTCCGGGACTAAAGAGACCCAGTACTTC. Its translation: CASSSSGTKETQYF.

V usage is TRBV4-1 and J usage is TRBJ2-7; D is perhaps TRBD2 (5 bases). The CDR3 is 13 residues long. V lost 5 bases and J lost 1, with 9 bases in between. Germline CDR1 is MGHRA and CDR2 is YSYEKL. The DNA for the CDR3 is TGCGCCAGCAGCTCGCCGGGATCCTACGAGCAGTACTTC. This encodes CASSSPGSYEQYF.

On this clone: The identical CDR3 is also encoded by other nucleotide sequences in the sample. The chain links TRBV5-6 to TRBJ2-7, with unresolved D. Trimming removed 2 bases from V and 1 base from J, with 7 bases in between. Germline lookup yields CDR1 SGHDT and CDR2 YYEEEE. This CDR3 contains 13 residues. CDR3 in DNA: TGTGCCAGCAGCTTATATAGTTCCTACGAGCAGTACTTC. Its translation is CASSLYSSYEQYF.

This chain links TRBV19 with TRBJ2-7; 9 bases align to TRBD1. Per germline, CDR1 LNHDA and CDR2 SQIVND (reference sequence). Trimming cost V 7 bases and J 2 bases; bases outside gene matches: 18. CDR3 size: 18 residues. This chain's CDR3 is CASIPLGGRGTGPYEQYF. CDR3 coding DNA: TGTGCCAGTATCCCTCTAGGGGGGAGGGGGACAGGGCCCTACGAGCAGTACTTC.

V and J are TRBV15 and TRBJ2-7; D may correspond to TRBD1 or TRBD2 (5 bases each). Germline values: CDR1 LNHNV, CDR2 YYDKDF (reference sequence). This CDR3 has 17 amino acids. The V gene lost 5 bases and the J gene lost 0 bases, with 20 bases spanning the gap. CDR3 coding DNA: TGTGCCACCAGCGAGGCGCCGCAGGGAGAGAGCTCCTACGAGCAGTACTTC. Encoded protein: CATSEAPQGESSYEQYF.

V gene TRBV9 combines with J gene TRBJ2-3, with a tentative D call TRBD2 (6 bases). V lost 4 bases and J 2 bases, leaving 14 bases between the germline ends. From germline, CDR1 is SGDLS and CDR2 YYNGEE. This CDR3 spans 15 amino acids. CDR3 nucleotide sequence: TGTGCCAGCAGCCAAGATAGCGGCCTCACAGATACGCAGTATTTT. As protein: CASSQDSGLTDTQYF.

The V call is TRBV29-1, the J call TRBJ2-7, with TRBD1 matching over 8 bases. The J segment lost 1 base and the V segment lost 6 bases, leaving 11 bases of the junction unmatched. The germline gives CDR1 SQVTM, CDR2 ANQGSEA. This CDR3 comprises 15 residues. Here the CDR3 reads CSVLGTGSQSYEQYF. The CDR3 region has the DNA TGCAGCGTCCTCGGGACAGGCTCACAGTCCTACGAGCAGTACTTC.

On this clone itself: This same CDR3 is encoded by further DNA sequences in the sample. CDR3 in amino acids: CAWSSRGTEAFF. The CDR3 DNA is TGTGCCTGGAGTAGCAGGGGGACTGAAGCTTTCTTT. V gene TRBV30 combines with J gene TRBJ1-1; 7 nucleotides align to TRBD1. Germline assignment: CDR1 GTSNPN and CDR2 SVGIG (reference sequence). CDR3 size: 12 residues. J gave up 5 bases and V 2 bases, and 2 bases lay outside the gene matches.

The CDR3 DNA reads TGCGCCAGCAGTGAGAGGGCAGGACTATCACCCCTCCACTTT. It is translated as CASSERAGLSPLHF. The gene calls are TRBV10-1 and TRBJ1-6; D is unclear. Germline V gene lookup returns CDR1 WNHNN and CDR2 SYGVQD (reference sequence). This CDR3 region has 14 residues. Trimming removed 2 bases at V and 10 bases at J, with 12 bases between.

The chain carries TRBV19 and TRBJ2-5; 9 nucleotides align to TRBD2. Germline lookup yields CDR1 LNHDA and CDR2 SQIVND (reference sequence). This CDR3 comprises 18 residues. After removal of 5 bases from V and 5 bases from J, the junction contained 18 bases not matched to a gene. The CDR3 nucleotides are TGTGCCAGTAGTCTTAGCGGGAGAGGAAGGATTTACTGGGAGACCCAGTACTTC. The encoded protein is CASSLSGRGRIYWETQYF.

The chain recombines TRBV27 with TRBJ1-1; the match to TRBD1 covers 7 bases. The length of the CDR3 is 15 residues. Germline loops: CDR1 MNHEY, CDR2 SMNVEV (reference sequence). J lost 3 bases, V lost 2 bases, and 6 bases had no gene match. This CDR3 reads CASSLQTGLDTEAFF. The CDR3 coding sequence is TGTGCCAGCAGTTTACAGACAGGGTTGGACACTGAAGCTTTCTTT.

This sequence joins TRBV11-2 and TRBJ2-7; the D gene is possibly TRBD2 (5 bases). Trimming took 5 bases from V and 0 from J, leaving 11 bases between them. Germline V lookup: CDR1 SGHAT, CDR2 FQNNGV. CDR3 length: 14 residues. CDR3 DNA: TGTGCCAGCAGCCCCCAGGAGGCCTCCTACGAGCAGTACTTC. Its protein is CASSPQEASYEQYF.

Details on this clone: Other DNA variants within this sample encode the same CDR3. This chain connects TRBV5-1 to TRBJ1-6; 8 bases line up with TRBD1. Per germline, CDR1 SGHRS and CDR2 YFSETQ. The J segment lost 8 bases and the V segment lost 5 bases, leaving 0 bases of the junction unmatched. The CDR3 extends over 12 amino acids. CDR3 DNA sequence: TGCGCCAGCAGACAGGGGGATTCACCCCTCCACTTT. It specifies CASRQGDSPLHF.

The rearrangement uses TRBV5-6 and TRBJ2-5; TRBD2 is a possible D gene (5 bases). In germline, CDR1 is SGHDT, CDR2 YYEEEE. The CDR3 totals 11 residues. V lost 4 bases, J lost 5 bases, and 6 bases lay in between. DNA of the CDR3: TGTGCCAGCAGCGGGAGTGAGACCCAGTACTTC. Residues: CASSGSETQYF.

The rearrangement links TRBV6-1 to TRBJ2-5; 8 nucleotides match TRBD2. J was trimmed by 5 bases and V by 3 bases; bases with no gene match: 11. The CDR3 spans 16 residues. CDR1 is MNHNS and CDR2 is SASEGT in the germline V gene. CDR3 region: CASSELGLAGSETQYF. CDR3 sequence (DNA): TGTGCCAGCAGTGAGTTAGGACTAGCAGGGTCGGAGACCCAGTACTTC.